Sequencing of this TCR beta chain was carried out in a study of identifying expanded T cells in peripheral blood. General study results and limits: Differentially abundant clones: around 1.2 between replicates, roughly 16 at around 15 days, approximately 19 at four. Variance in clone template counts between approximately two-week samples significantly increased with total template count across all healthy donors.

Only in-frame clones appear in the TCRdb table, and some are missing; sequencing was by immunoSEQ multiplex PCR. In the table there are over 90,000 clones, approximately 88% of which are singletons. With regard to this clone: As yet, its antigen is unknown.

Healthy donors had no documented immune events, such as infections, while sampled. The sequence was obtained from a person between 18 and 70 years old in good health. Sequencing was done on a sample of blood.

CDR3 amino acids: CSVAGTSGPQETQYF. DNA for the CDR3: TGCAGCGTCGCCGGGACTAGCGGGCCTCAAGAGACCCAGTACTTC. The rearrangement joins TRBV29-1 to TRBJ2-5, with 12 positions matching TRBD2. The germline V gene has CDR1 SQVTM and CDR2 ANQGSEA. This CDR3 is 15 amino acids long. The ends lost 6 bases at V and 2 bases at J; junction bases unmatched: 7.